This T cell receptor (beta chain) is from a study of spatial heterogeneity in lung cancer. Overall study context: Raw sequencing reads included, on average, more than eight appearances of each unique TCR and UMI combination.

Time point here: sample taken at primary tumor resection. From tumor, nontumor lung or frozen PBMC, whole RNA was taken unsorted for sequencing. 72 TRACERx patients with early, untreated non-small cell lung cancer donated samples. The CDR3 is made up of 16 amino acids. The V gene's germline CDR1 is MDHEN and CDR2 SYDVKM. V lost 3 bases, J lost 7 bases, and 16 bases lay in between. Every TCR cDNA molecule carried a tag that served as a unique molecular identifier. TCRdb fed the 5' RACE reads into MiXCR, producing one record per CDR3 protein. The table records some 83,000 distinct CDR3 sequences, approximately 18% of them present only once. Whole-study findings and limits: Detection of ubiquitous tumor TCRs in blood was higher at resection than follow-up.

This clonotype has more than one count but fewer than ten. What it binds is not known. This TCR derives from a male donor with early-stage non-small cell lung cancer. The material was PBMCs, obtained at surgery. The chain has TRBV28 and TRBJ1-6; D possibly corresponds to TRBD1 (5 bases). CDR3 coding DNA: TGTGCCAGCAGTTTTCAGGGCAGCCAACCCAATTCACCCCTCCACTTT. Amino acid sequence: CASSFQGSQPNSPLHF.